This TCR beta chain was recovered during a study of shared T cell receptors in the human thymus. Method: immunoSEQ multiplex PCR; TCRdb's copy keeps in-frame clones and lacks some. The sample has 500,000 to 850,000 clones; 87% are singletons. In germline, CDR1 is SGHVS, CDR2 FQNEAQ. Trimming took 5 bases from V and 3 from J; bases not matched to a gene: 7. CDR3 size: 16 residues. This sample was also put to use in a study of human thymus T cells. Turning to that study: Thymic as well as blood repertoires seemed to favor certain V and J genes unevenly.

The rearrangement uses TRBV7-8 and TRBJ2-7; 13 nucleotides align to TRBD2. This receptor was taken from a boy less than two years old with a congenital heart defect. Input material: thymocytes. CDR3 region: CASSLKGLAGFYEQYF. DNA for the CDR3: TGTGCCAGCAGCCTTAAGGGACTAGCGGGATTCTACGAGCAGTACTTC.